The 23 T cell receptor beta chains below were found in one sample sequenced in a study of blood T cell repertoires in COVID-19. TCRdb's copy holds only in-frame clones and misses some; the assay was immunoSEQ multiplex PCR. Among around 32,000 clones listed, approximately 93% were seen once. Sequencing was done on a sample of peripheral blood. These receptors all stem from a male donor with active COVID-19.

V usage is TRBV19 and J usage is TRBJ1-1; D remains ambiguous. In germline, CDR1 is LNHDA, CDR2 SQIVND (reference sequence). The V and J ends lost 6 bases and 2 bases respectively, with 10 bases between them. The CDR3 is made up of 13 amino acids. CDR3 DNA sequence: TGTGCCAGTAGCAAAACAGAAAACACTGAAGCTTTCTTT. Its protein is CASSKTENTEAFF.

This clone was recorded only once. The chain recombines TRBV18 with TRBJ2-1; 11 bases are shared with TRBD2. This CDR3 comprises 17 residues. The germline V gene encodes CDR1 KGHSH and CDR2 LQKENI. V was pared by 3 bases and J by 6 bases, with 10 bases of the junction left unmatched. CDR3 region: CASSPEGTSGPSNEQFF. CDR3 coding DNA: TGTGCCAGCTCACCGGAAGGGACTAGCGGTCCCTCCAATGAGCAGTTCTTC.

This clone came up once. The rearrangement uses TRBV6-2 or TRBV6-3 and TRBJ1-1, with D possibly TRBD1 on 5 matching bases. Trimming left V 0 bases short and J 10 bases short, with 18 bases between. The length of the CDR3 is 15 residues. CDR1 MNHEY and CDR2 SVGEGT come from the germline V gene. CDR3 residues: CASSYSSRGDSRAFF. CDR3 coding DNA: TGTGCCAGCAGTTACTCGAGTCGGGGGGATTCGAGAGCTTTCTTT.

The chain uses TRBV13 and TRBJ1-2, with D tentatively TRBD1 (5 bases). CDR1 and CDR2 from the germline V gene are PRHDT and FYEKMQ (reference sequence). This CDR3 region has 14 residues. V lost 6 bases, J lost 3 bases, and 14 bases lay in between. CDR3 sequence (DNA): TGTGCCAGCAGGGCTGTGTCGGGGGACTATGGCTACACCTTC. Encoded protein: CASRAVSGDYGYTF.

The chain carries TRBV4-2 and TRBJ1-2; D not certain. This CDR3 has 16 amino acids. Per the germline V gene, CDR1 is LGHNA and CDR2 is YNFKEQ. V was pared by 0 bases and J by 4 bases, with 15 bases between. In DNA, the CDR3 is TGTGCCAGCAGCCAAGATCTTGCCGTCTTACTCTATGGCTACACCTTC. Encoded protein: CASSQDLAVLLYGYTF.

This clone has a single count. J is TRBJ1-6 and V is TRBV6-5; tentatively, D is TRBD1 (5 bases). V lost 7 bases and J 8 bases, leaving 12 bases between the germline ends. CDR3 length: 13 amino acids. Germline loops: CDR1 MNHEY, CDR2 SVGAGI. CDR3 loop: CASTNGGDSPLHF. DNA for the CDR3: TGTGCCAGCACCAACGGGGGGGATTCACCCCTCCACTTT.

This clone has only one observation. J is TRBJ1-4 and V is TRBV6-4, with TRBD1 matching 7 bases. Trimming cost V 3 bases and J 5 bases; bases outside gene matches: 6. CDR1 and CDR2 (germline): MRHNA, SNTAGT. The CDR3 sequence is 15 residues long. The DNA of the CDR3 is TGTGCCAGCAGTGAACGACAGGGACCGAATGAAAAACTGTTTTTT. Amino acid sequence: CASSERQGPNEKLFF.

The chain has TRBV7-2 and TRBJ2-7; D is perhaps TRBD2 (6 bases). Deletions cut 0 bases from V and 9 bases from J, with 18 bases between. Germline V lookup: CDR1 SGHTA, CDR2 FQGNSA. CDR3 length: 15 residues. The CDR3 protein is CASSLASGVLLGQYF. The CDR3 bases are TGTGCCAGCAGCTTAGCCTCGGGGGTGCTATTGGGGCAGTACTTC.

CDR3 sequence reads: CASSIDPGQQETQYF. The CDR3 DNA is TGTGCCAGTAGTATAGACCCCGGACAGCAAGAGACCCAGTACTTC. The V gene is TRBV19, the J gene TRBJ2-5, with a possible D match to TRBD1 (6 bases). The CDR3 sequence is 15 residues long. V was trimmed by 0 bases and J by 2 bases, leaving 10 bases between them. Per the germline V gene, CDR1 is LNHDA and CDR2 is SQIVND (reference sequence).

The V call is TRBV9, the J call TRBJ1-2; no firm D call. This CDR3 has 13 amino acids. Trimming cost V 4 bases and J 3 bases, with 10 bases left between them. Germline V gene data show CDR1 as SGDLS and CDR2 as YYNGEE. The DNA for the CDR3 is TGTGCCAGCAGCCCCCGCGCGTACTATGGCTACACCTTC. Amino acid sequence: CASSPRAYYGYTF.

This clone was detected only once. V gene TRBV7-8 combines with J gene TRBJ1-6, with D maybe TRBD1 (5 bases). V lost 3 bases and J 9 bases, leaving 15 bases between the germline ends. In germline, CDR1 is SGHVS, CDR2 FQNEAQ. This CDR3 contains 15 residues. The CDR3 DNA follows: TGTGCCAGCAGCTTCAGTGGAGGGGATGGTTCACCCCTCCACTTT. Its protein is CASSFSGGDGSPLHF.

The J gene is TRBJ2-5, the V gene TRBV5-1, with 8 bases matching TRBD2. The CDR3 has 14 amino acids. Germline assignment: CDR1 SGHRS and CDR2 YFSETQ. The V gene end was trimmed by 4 bases and the J gene end by 7 bases; junction bases not matched to a gene: 9. The CDR3 DNA is TGCGCCAGCAGCAGGACTAGCAGGTCGGCGACCCAGTACTTC. Translation gives CASSRTSRSATQYF.

This chain uses TRBV7-9 with TRBJ2-5, with 7 bases fitting TRBD2. CDR1 and CDR2 from the germline V gene are SEHNR and FQNEAQ (reference sequence). The CDR3 sequence is 15 residues long. Trimming took 5 bases from V and 4 from J; bases not matched to a gene: 10. The CDR3 coding sequence is TGTGCCAGCAGCCCACTGGGGGGGGTCACAGAGACCCAGTACTTC. Translation: CASSPLGGVTETQYF.

This clone showed up just once. V is TRBV5-5 and J is TRBJ2-1; 8 bases are a match to TRBD1. Germline lookup yields CDR1 SGHKS and CDR2 YYEKEE (reference sequence). J gave up 6 bases and V 0 bases, and 8 bases lay outside the gene matches. The CDR3 has 16 amino acids. CDR3 coding DNA: TGTGCCAGCAGCTTGGCAGGGACAGGACATTTCAATGAGCAGTTCTTC. Translating gives CASSLAGTGHFNEQFF.

The gene calls are TRBV3-1 (or the pseudogene TRBV3-2) and TRBJ1-3; D is perhaps TRBD1 (6 bases). Germline V CDR1 and CDR2: LGHDT, YNNKEL (reference sequence). CDR3 length: 16 amino acids. V was trimmed by 3 bases and J by 2 bases, leaving 14 bases between them. Here the CDR3 reads CASSQNLDSPGNTIYF. The CDR3, as DNA: TGTGCCAGCAGCCAGAACTTGGACAGCCCTGGAAACACCATATATTTT.

V and J are TRBV6-4 and TRBJ1-1; possible D gene TRBD1, 6 bases. The CDR3 has 14 amino acids. In germline, CDR1 is MRHNA, CDR2 SNTAGT. With 2 bases removed from V and 1 base from J, the gap between germline ends came to 8 bases. This chain's CDR3 is CASSDTDRNTEAFF. The CDR3 DNA is TGTGCCAGCAGTGACACGGACAGGAACACTGAAGCTTTCTTT.

This chain uses TRBV6-2 or TRBV6-3 with TRBJ1-2; 10 bases map to TRBD1. The CDR3 has 15 amino acids. With V trimmed by 2 bases and J by 8 bases, 8 bases remained unmatched. CDR1 and CDR2 (germline): MNHEY, SVGEGT. The CDR3, as DNA: TGTGCCAGCAGTTACCGGGACAGGGGACCGGGCGGCTACACCTTC. Its translation: CASSYRDRGPGGYTF.

This chain uses TRBV5-6 with TRBJ1-4, with no clear D. CDR1 and CDR2 from the germline V gene are SGHDT and YYEEEE. V was clipped by 1 base and J by 5 bases, with 12 bases between them. The CDR3 contains 15 residues. CDR3 sequence reads: CASSLWWEVNEKLFF. In DNA form, the CDR3 reads TGTGCCAGCAGCTTGTGGTGGGAGGTCAATGAAAAACTGTTTTTT.

This clone is a singleton in its sample. The chain is built from TRBV24-1 and TRBJ2-1; 8 nucleotides line up with TRBD1. The length of the CDR3 is 15 residues. Germline V gene lookup returns CDR1 KGHDR and CDR2 SFDVKD. V shed 3 bases, J shed 3 bases, and the junction held 3 bases outside the gene matches. CDR3 residues: CATSDPGQGYNEQFF. CDR3 bases: TGTGCCACCAGTGATCCCGGACAGGGCTACAATGAGCAGTTCTTC.

The genes are TRBV5-1 and TRBJ1-3, with D hard to call. Germline V lookup: CDR1 SGHRS, CDR2 YFSETQ. The CDR3 is 16 amino acids. V was clipped by 6 bases and J by 0 bases, with 16 bases between them. The CDR3 DNA is TGCGCCAGCACCTCTTCTTCGGACTACTCTGGAAACACCATATATTTT. Translated, it gives CASTSSSDYSGNTIYF.

V is TRBV6-2 or TRBV6-3 and J is TRBJ2-5; D gene ambiguous. The CDR3 sequence is 13 residues long. The V and J ends lost 1 base and 2 bases respectively, with 5 bases between them. The V gene's germline CDR1 is MNHEY and CDR2 SVGEGT. CDR3 bases: TGTGCCAGCAGTTACTACAGACAAGAGACCCAGTACTTC. Protein product: CASSYYRQETQYF.

The CDR3 DNA reads as TGCGCCAGCAGTGAGTCGGCCGGACAGGGCGATGGCTACACCTTC. Its translation: CASSESAGQGDGYTF. The chain carries TRBV10-2 and TRBJ1-2; 8 bases align to TRBD1. J lost 6 bases, V lost 0 bases, and 6 bases had no gene match. Looked up from germline, CDR1 is WSHSY and CDR2 is SAAADI. The CDR3 extends over 15 amino acids.

This chain joins TRBV3-1 (or the pseudogene TRBV3-2) and TRBJ1-4; 7 bases agree with TRBD1. The germline gives CDR1 LGHDT, CDR2 YNNKEL (reference sequence). The trim removed 4 bases at V and 5 bases at J, leaving 7 bases unmatched. The CDR3 is 15 amino acids. The CDR3 region is CASSLNRGLNEKLFF. CDR3 nucleotide sequence: TGTGCCAGCAGCCTAAACAGGGGACTGAATGAAAAACTGTTTTTT.